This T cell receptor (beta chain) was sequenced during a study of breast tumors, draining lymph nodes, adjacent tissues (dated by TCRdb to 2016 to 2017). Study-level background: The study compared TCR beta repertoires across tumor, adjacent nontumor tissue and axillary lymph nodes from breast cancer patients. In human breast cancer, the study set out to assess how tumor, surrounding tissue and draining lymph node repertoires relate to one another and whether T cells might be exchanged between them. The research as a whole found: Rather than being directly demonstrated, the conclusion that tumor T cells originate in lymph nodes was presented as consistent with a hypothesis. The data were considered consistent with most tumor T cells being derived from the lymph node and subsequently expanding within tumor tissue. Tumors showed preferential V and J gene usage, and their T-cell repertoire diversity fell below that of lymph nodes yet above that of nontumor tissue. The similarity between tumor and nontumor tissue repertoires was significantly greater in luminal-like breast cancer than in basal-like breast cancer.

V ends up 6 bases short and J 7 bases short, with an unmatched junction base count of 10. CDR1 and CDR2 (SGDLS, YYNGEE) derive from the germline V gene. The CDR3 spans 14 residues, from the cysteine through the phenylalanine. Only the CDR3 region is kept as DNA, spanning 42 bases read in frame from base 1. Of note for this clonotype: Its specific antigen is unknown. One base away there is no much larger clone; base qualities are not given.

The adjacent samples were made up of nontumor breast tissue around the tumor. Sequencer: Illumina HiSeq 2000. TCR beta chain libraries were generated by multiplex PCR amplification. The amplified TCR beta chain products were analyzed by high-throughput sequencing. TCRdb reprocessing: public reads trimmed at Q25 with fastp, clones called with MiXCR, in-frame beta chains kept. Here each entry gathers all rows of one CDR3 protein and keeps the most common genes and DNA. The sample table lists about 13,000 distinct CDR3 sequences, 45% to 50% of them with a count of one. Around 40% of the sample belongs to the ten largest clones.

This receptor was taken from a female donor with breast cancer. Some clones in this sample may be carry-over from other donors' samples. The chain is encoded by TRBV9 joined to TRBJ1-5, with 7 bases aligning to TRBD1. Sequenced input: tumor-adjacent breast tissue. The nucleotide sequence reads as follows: TGTGCCAGCACCCCCGGGACAGTTAAACAGCCCCAGCATTTT. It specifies CASTPGTVKQPQHF.